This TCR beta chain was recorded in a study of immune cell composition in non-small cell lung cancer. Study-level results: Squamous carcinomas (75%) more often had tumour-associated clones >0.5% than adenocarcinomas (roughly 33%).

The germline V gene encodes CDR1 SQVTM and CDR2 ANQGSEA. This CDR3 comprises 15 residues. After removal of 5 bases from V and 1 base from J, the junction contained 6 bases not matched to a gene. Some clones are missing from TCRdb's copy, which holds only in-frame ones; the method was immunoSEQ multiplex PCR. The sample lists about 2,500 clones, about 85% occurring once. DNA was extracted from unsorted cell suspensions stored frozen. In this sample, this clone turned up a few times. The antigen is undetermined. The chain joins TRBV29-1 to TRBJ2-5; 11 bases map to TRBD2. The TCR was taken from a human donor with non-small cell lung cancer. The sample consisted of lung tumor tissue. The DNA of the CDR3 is TGCAGCGTTAAAATAGCGGGAGGGCTCCAAGAGACCCAGTACTTC. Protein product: CSVKIAGGLQETQYF.